This TCR beta chain is drawn from a study of T cell responses to AZD1222 COVID-19 vaccine (dated by TCRdb to 2020 to 2023). The study in broad terms: AZD1222 recipients given second doses at about 4 weeks or at about 12 weeks were pooled, since spike-specific TCR depth and breadth were not found to differ between the two schedules. TCR sequencing was performed for over 230 trial participants, of whom about 200 were given two doses of AZD1222 and 26 were given two doses of MenACWY control vaccine. Trial participants were enrolled into age subgroups of 18-55, 56-69 and 70-plus years, which contained about 150, 28 and 57 TCR-sequenced participants, respectively. General study outcomes and caveats: After two AZD1222 doses, spike-specific TCR breadth and depth were significantly higher than at day 0 and than in MenACWY recipients. The 56-69-year group was small, and its depth increase did not reach significance, likely because of low power. Most participants were white British and females outnumbered males, and the authors suggested that clonal diversity may have been underestimated. The whole spike protein was spanned by vaccine-associated CD4 TCRs, and dominant responses were seen in regions 160-218 and 743-854. Conclusions about previously exposed vaccinees are limited because only five to seven AZD1222 recipients were SARS-CoV-2 seropositive at baseline. Nearly half of unique spike-specific TCRs reportedly recognized epitopes outside regions mutated in the B.1.351 and B.1.1.7 variants. Because no samples from the day 14 peak response were available, repertoires could be characterized only after the peak T cell response.

Note on this clone: Its antigen is currently not known. No clone much larger than this one lies a single base away; base qualities are absent.

The CDR3 regions of human TCRbeta chains were analyzed by immunosequencing. In the original analysis: TCRs in the repertoires were matched against a reference library of SARS-CoV-2-specific TCRs that had been generated with the MIRA antigen-specificity platform. Breadth meant the fraction of unique TCRs that were SARS-CoV-2-associated, whereas depth meant the fraction of total T cells that were SARS-CoV-2-associated. Using the MIRA data, each spike-specific TCR was mapped to the spike region that the TCR reacts to and placed in a CD4 or CD8 class. Log10-transformed breadth and depth values were compared by one-way ANOVA with Sidak's multiple comparisons tests. TCRdb stores this immuneACCESS table with in-frame sequences only. Part of the clones is absent; in the studies checked, under half of the shortfall reflects unresolved V genes, and no reason is known for the rest. Clonal size and the V and J genes are those of that table, whereas D and trimming came from the DNA. For this sample the table gives 85,000 to 90,000 clones, of which approximately 85% were detected only once. Roughly 5.2% of the sample goes to the ten largest clones.

The time point label corresponds to: baseline before first vaccination. Vaccinee samples were obtained from the UK trials COV001 and COV002, which included a single-blind randomized controlled phase 2/3 trial of AZD1222 (ChAdOx1 nCoV-19) in healthy adults. For TCRbeta chain sequencing, PBMC samples from trial participants were taken at day 0 and at day 28 after the second dose. This TCR was sampled from an adult in good health. This material consisted of peripheral blood, taken on day 0 of AZD1222 vaccination.

The DNA is as follows: TGTGCCAGCAGTGAACAGCGGGAGGGCGTTCAGTTCTTC. The resulting protein is CASSEQREGVQFF. Here the chain combines TRBV2 and TRBJ2-1, and TRBD2 matches 10 of the central bases. The CDR1 and CDR2 encoded by the germline V gene are SNHLY and FYNNEI. Reading from cysteine to phenylalanine, the CDR3 counts 13 amino acids. Only the CDR3 DNA stays, 39 bases, in frame from base 1. From V the trimming removes 2 bases and from J it removes 13 bases, while the gene matches leave 5 bases of the junction unaccounted for.